A single sample gave rise to the 4 T cell receptor beta chains below, sequenced in a study of T cell repertoires in cytomegalovirus infection. MiXCR, run by TCRdb on the reads, gives a single entry per CDR3 protein. Here the sample spans around 740,000 distinct CDR3 sequences, about a third being singletons. Sequenced input: PBMCs. These receptors originate from a human donor in good health (CMV status not recorded). Some clones in this sample may be carry-over from other donors' samples.

This clonotype has at least ten counts. The chain has TRBV28 and TRBJ1-5; 10 positions agree with TRBD1. V lost 8 bases to trimming and J lost 0 bases; unmatched junction nucleotides: 4. The V gene's germline CDR1 is MDHEN and CDR2 SYDVKM. The CDR3 is made up of 15 amino acids. CDR3 sequence (DNA): TGTGCCAGCGGAAGGACAGGGGGTAGCAATCAGCCCCAGCATTTT. Translated, it gives CASGRTGGSNQPQHF.

This clonotype was recorded a few times. The gene calls are TRBV6-4 and TRBJ2-3; D possibly corresponds to TRBD1 (5 bases). The germline gives CDR1 MRHNA, CDR2 SNTAGT. The V gene lost 6 bases and the J gene lost 7 bases, with 14 bases spanning the gap. This CDR3 region has 13 residues. The CDR3 DNA reads TGTGCCAGCAGCGTCAAAGGACAAAATACGCAGTATTTT. Its protein product is CASSVKGQNTQYF.

This rearrangement joins TRBV5-4 to TRBJ2-6, with 8 bases identical to TRBD1. This CDR3 spans 21 amino acids. The J segment lost 3 bases and the V segment lost 0 bases, leaving 17 bases of the junction unmatched. CDR1 and CDR2 (germline): SGHNT, YYREEE (reference sequence). The CDR3 sequence: CASSLVSPEGQGYFGANVLTF. The DNA of the CDR3 is TGTGCCAGCAGCTTGGTGAGCCCGGAAGGACAGGGTTACTTTGGGGCCAACGTCCTGACTTTC.

About this clonotype: This likely comes from a read error, as the CDR3 has no conserved phenylalanine or tryptophan at its end. In DNA, the CDR3 is TGTGCCAGCAGCTTAGAAGCTAGCAATCAGCCCCAGCATTAT. Translation: CASSLEASNQPQHY. The rearrangement links TRBV7-2 to TRBJ1-5; no clear D. The germline V gene encodes CDR1 SGHTA and CDR2 FQGNSA. V lost 1 base, J lost 0 bases, and 4 bases lay in between. The CDR3 extends over 14 amino acids.